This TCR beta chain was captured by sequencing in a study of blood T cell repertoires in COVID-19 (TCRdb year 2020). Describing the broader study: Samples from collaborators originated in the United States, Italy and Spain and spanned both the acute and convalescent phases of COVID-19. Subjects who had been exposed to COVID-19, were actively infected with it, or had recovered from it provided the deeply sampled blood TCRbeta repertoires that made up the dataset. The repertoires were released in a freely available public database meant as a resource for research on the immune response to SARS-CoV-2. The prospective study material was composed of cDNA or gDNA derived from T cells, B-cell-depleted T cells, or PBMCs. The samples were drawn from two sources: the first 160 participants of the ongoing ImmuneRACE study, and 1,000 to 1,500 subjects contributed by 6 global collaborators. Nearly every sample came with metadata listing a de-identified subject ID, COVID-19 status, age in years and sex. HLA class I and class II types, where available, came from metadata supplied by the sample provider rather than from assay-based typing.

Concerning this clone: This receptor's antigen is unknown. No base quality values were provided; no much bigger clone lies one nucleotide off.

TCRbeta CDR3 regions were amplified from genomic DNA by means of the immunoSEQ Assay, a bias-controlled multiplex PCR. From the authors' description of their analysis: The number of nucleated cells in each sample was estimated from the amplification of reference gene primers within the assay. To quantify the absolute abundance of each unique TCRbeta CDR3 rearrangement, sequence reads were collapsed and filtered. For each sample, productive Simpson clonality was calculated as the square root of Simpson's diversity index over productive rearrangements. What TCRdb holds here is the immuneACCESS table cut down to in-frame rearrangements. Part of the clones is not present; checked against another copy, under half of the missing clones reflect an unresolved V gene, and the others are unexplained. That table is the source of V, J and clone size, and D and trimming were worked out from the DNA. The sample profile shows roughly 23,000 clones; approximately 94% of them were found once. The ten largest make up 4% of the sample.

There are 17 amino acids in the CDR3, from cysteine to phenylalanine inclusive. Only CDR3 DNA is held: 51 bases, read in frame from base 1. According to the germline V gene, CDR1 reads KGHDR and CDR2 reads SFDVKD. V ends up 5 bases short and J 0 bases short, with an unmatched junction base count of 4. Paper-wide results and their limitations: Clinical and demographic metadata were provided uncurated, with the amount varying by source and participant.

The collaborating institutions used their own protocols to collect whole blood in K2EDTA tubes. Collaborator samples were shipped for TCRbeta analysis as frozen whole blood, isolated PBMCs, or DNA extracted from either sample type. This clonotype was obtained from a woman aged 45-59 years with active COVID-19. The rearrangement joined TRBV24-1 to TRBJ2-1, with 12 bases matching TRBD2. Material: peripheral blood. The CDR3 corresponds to CATSATGLAGSYNEQFF. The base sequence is TGTGCCACCAGTGCTACGGGACTAGCGGGCTCCTACAATGAGCAGTTCTTC.